Only one count was recorded for the clone carrying this TCR beta chain. V was pared by 6 bases and J by 3 bases, with 8 bases between. Per germline, CDR1 SQVTM and CDR2 ANQGSEA. The CDR3 covers 11 residues. In the source study's methods: Scientists estimated how many nucleated cells there were by amplifying reference gene primers. Assay: immunoSEQ multiplex PCR; the TCRdb copy retains only in-frame clones and omits some. That table is the source of V, J and clone size, and D and trimming were worked out from the DNA. The sample holds under 300,000 clones, just over 90% seen once. The data were taken from a study of blood T cell repertoires in COVID-19. Study-level information: The samples span acute and convalescent COVID-19 from the United States, Italy and Spain.

Living in 24 US areas, the participants were between roughly 18 and 89 years of age. Two negative PCRs, clearance, or symptom resolution had been documented for recovered Cohort 3 donors. The sequence came from a woman under 30 who had recovered from COVID-19. Source material: PBMCs or T cells enriched from blood (not recorded which). V and J are TRBV29-1 and TRBJ1-2; D is ambiguous. CDR3 sequence: CSVNSDYGYTF. CDR3 DNA: TGCAGCGTCAATTCGGACTATGGCTACACCTTC.